The entry below gives a single T cell receptor (beta chain) sequence along with its context. Its antigen is currently unknown. Participating donors were healthy, HIV-negative adults free of recent acute infections or vaccinations. V shed 3 bases and J shed 1 base, with 13 bases lying between them. The CDR3 is made up of 15 amino acids. The V gene's germline CDR1 is SGDLS and CDR2 YYNGEE. The data stem from a study of shared clonotypes between healthy human individuals. At the level of the study: The composition of the donors was a couple of women and three men aged 18 to 49.

The method was immunoSEQ multiplex PCR; TCRdb's version includes in-frame clones alone and lacks a portion of them. The repertoire holds some 2,000,000 clones, more than 90% seen once, with over 0.1% in the top ten. General study findings and limits: Incomplete sequencing of sorted subsets was indicated by rarefaction despite large depth.

The sample comprised naive CD4+ T cells sorted from blood. The sample's subset: CD45RA+ positively selected. The origin of this receptor is a young man in good health. The chain carries TRBV9 and TRBJ1-1, with a tentative D call TRBD1 (6 bases). The CDR3 DNA is TGTGCCAGCAGCGCCCACAGGGCGAGGAACACTGAAGCTTTCTTT. Translation: CASSAHRARNTEAFF.